The 25 T cell receptor beta chains reported below all come from one sample, sequenced in a study of T cell responses to AZD1222 COVID-19 vaccine. Generated by immunoSEQ multiplex PCR, the TCRdb table keeps only in-frame clones and is missing some. The sample holds about 86,000 clones, around 90% seen once. The specimen was peripheral blood, collected on day 0 of AZD1222 vaccination. These receptors all come from an adult in good health.

The chain is built from TRBV28 and TRBJ2-1; perhaps TRBD1 as D (6 bases). The CDR3 extends over 16 amino acids. CDR1 is MDHEN and CDR2 is SYDVKM in the germline V gene. V lost 3 bases and J lost 7, with 19 bases in between. CDR3 protein: CASSLAGDGYGNEQFF. The CDR3, as DNA: TGTGCCAGCAGTTTGGCAGGGGATGGGTATGGGAATGAGCAGTTCTTC.

The DNA of the CDR3 is TGTGCCAGTAGTATACGGGGTTTGGGCAATCAGCCCCAGCATTTT. It codes for CASSIRGLGNQPQHF. The chain carries TRBV19 and TRBJ1-5; D gene ambiguous. Trimming cost V 2 bases and J 2 bases, with 10 bases left between them. The CDR3 consists of 15 residues. Germline-derived CDR1 and CDR2 are LNHDA and SQIVND (reference sequence).

The chain recombines TRBV6-5 with TRBJ1-6, with 7 positions matching TRBD1. The J segment lost 4 bases and the V segment lost 5 bases, leaving 2 bases of the junction unmatched. The CDR3 consists of 14 residues. Looked up from germline, CDR1 is MNHEY and CDR2 is SVGAGI. CDR3 sequence (DNA): TGTGCCAGCAGTAACAGGGGTTATAATTCACCCCTCCACTTT. Translated, it gives CASSNRGYNSPLHF.

The chain links TRBV9 to TRBJ2-1; D might be TRBD1 or TRBD2, each matching 5 bases. Trimming left V 4 bases short and J 5 bases short, with 10 bases between. The CDR3 runs 13 residues. Germline-derived CDR1 and CDR2 are SGDLS and YYNGEE. The CDR3 DNA reads as TGTGCCAGCAGCCCGGGACCGGACAATGAGCAGTTCTTC. Translated, it gives CASSPGPDNEQFF. Based on the CDR3 plus reference TRBV9 and TRBJ2-1, the full variable domain is DSGVTQTPKHLITATGQRVTLRCSPRSGDLSVYWYQQSLDQGLQFLIQYYNGEERAKGNILERFSAQQFPDLHSELNLSSLELGDSALYFCASSPGPDNEQFFGPGTRLTVL.

The chain combines TRBV20-1 with TRBJ2-1; weak D call: TRBD1 (6 bases). The V end was cut by 3 bases, the J end by 4 bases, with 16 bases between. There are 15 residues in the CDR3. Germline V gene lookup returns CDR1 DFQATT and CDR2 SNEGSKA (reference sequence). As DNA, the CDR3 is TGCAGTGCTAGTGTCATGGGGGCAGGGTACAATGAGCAGTTCTTC. Its translation: CSASVMGAGYNEQFF.

The V gene is TRBV18, the J gene TRBJ2-1; D gene uncertain. This CDR3 has 14 amino acids. Germline-derived CDR1 and CDR2 are KGHSH and LQKENI. With 0 bases removed from V and 5 bases from J, the gap between germline ends came to 8 bases. The CDR3 DNA reads TGTGCCAGCTCACCACCGTCCGTAGACAATGAGCAGTTCTTC. Residues: CASSPPSVDNEQFF.

The chain is built from TRBV4-3 and TRBJ2-1; 16 positions agree with TRBD2. Looked up from germline, CDR1 is LGHNA and CDR2 is YSLEER. CDR3 length: 16 amino acids. With V trimmed by 1 base and J by 12 bases, 6 bases remained unmatched. CDR3 amino acids: CASSQGPGLAGGGQFF. In nucleotides, the CDR3 is TGCGCCAGCAGCCAAGGACCGGGACTAGCGGGAGGGGGGCAGTTCTTC.

V and J are TRBV6-1 and TRBJ2-3; the D call may be TRBD1 or TRBD2 (5 bases each). The CDR3 has 14 residues. CDR1 is MNHNS and CDR2 is SASEGT in the germline V gene. Trimming shortened V by 3 bases and J by 5 bases, and 12 bases separated the two germline ends. The CDR3 DNA reads TGTGCCAGCAGTGAGAGGGGCCGAGAAGATACGCAGTATTTT. This translates into CASSERGREDTQYF.

CDR3 sequence reads: CASSFSGSDPDTQYF. CDR3 coding DNA: TGTGCCAGCAGCTTTAGCGGGAGTGATCCAGATACGCAGTATTTT. J is TRBJ2-3 and V is TRBV11-3; 9 positions match TRBD2. CDR3 length: 15 residues. V lost 3 bases and J lost 4; bases outside the gene matches: 5. The germline V gene has CDR1 SGHNT and CDR2 YENEEA.

The genes are TRBV6-6 and TRBJ1-1, with D unclear. The CDR3 covers 14 residues. Trimming stripped 2 bases from V and 4 bases from J, with 11 bases between. The germline V gene encodes CDR1 MNHNY and CDR2 SVGAGI (reference sequence). CDR3 nucleotide sequence: TGTGCCAGCAGTTACGCCGGGGTTGGCACTGAAGCTTTCTTT. It encodes CASSYAGVGTEAFF.

The rearrangement links TRBV5-1 to TRBJ2-3; D is uncertain. The CDR3 spans 14 residues. The V end was cut by 0 bases, the J end by 2 bases, with 7 bases between. Germline CDR1 and CDR2: SGHRS and YFSETQ. CDR3 sequence: CASSLGEDTDTQYF. The CDR3 nucleotides are TGCGCCAGCAGCTTGGGCGAGGACACAGATACGCAGTATTTT.

This clone was seen once. CDR3 region: CASSLASASDYEQYF. The CDR3, as DNA: TGCGCCAGCAGCTTGGCCTCAGCGTCCGACTACGAGCAGTACTTC. The rearrangement uses TRBV5-1 and TRBJ2-7; no firm D call. This CDR3 is built from 15 residues. Trimming cost V 0 bases and J 3 bases, with 13 bases left between them. The germline V gene encodes CDR1 SGHRS and CDR2 YFSETQ.

This clone was seen just once. V gene TRBV19 combines with J gene TRBJ1-5, with unresolved D. CDR3 length equals 14 residues. The germline V gene encodes CDR1 LNHDA and CDR2 SQIVND (reference sequence). Trimming took 3 bases from V and 4 from J, leaving 10 bases between them. The CDR3 DNA is TGTGCCAGTAGTATCTCGGGGTCGAATCAGCCCCAGCATTTT. This gives the protein CASSISGSNQPQHF.

This chain connects TRBV6-1 to TRBJ1-6; D unresolved. Trimming removed 3 bases from V and 10 bases from J, with 13 bases in between. The CDR3 sequence is 14 residues long. Germline CDR1 MNHNS, CDR2 SASEGT. The CDR3 sequence: CASSERVTDSPLHF. Here the CDR3 DNA reads TGTGCCAGCAGTGAGAGGGTCACCGACTCACCCCTCCACTTT.

The rearrangement joins TRBV18 to TRBJ1-5; the D is unclear. The CDR3 runs to 12 residues. From germline, CDR1 is KGHSH and CDR2 LQKENI. Trimming left V 6 bases short and J 5 bases short, with 8 bases between. CDR3 coding DNA: TGTGCCAGCTCTCTCGTAGATCAGCCCCAGCATTTT. Protein sequence: CASSLVDQPQHF.

This sequence joins TRBV12-3 or TRBV12-4 and TRBJ2-5; weak D call: TRBD2 (5 bases). Trimming took off 6 bases at V and 0 bases at J, with 5 bases between the two ends. This CDR3 is built from 12 residues. Here the CDR3 reads CASRLDQETQYF. The CDR3 region has the DNA TGTGCCAGCAGACTAGACCAAGAGACCCAGTACTTC.

This rearrangement joins TRBV12-3 or TRBV12-4 to TRBJ2-3; D remains ambiguous. The CDR3 sequence is 13 residues long. The V end was cut by 6 bases, the J end by 2 bases, with 9 bases between. The CDR3 region has the DNA TGTGCCAGCAGGGTCGGGTCCACAGATACGCAGTATTTT. This translates into CASRVGSTDTQYF.

J is TRBJ2-7 and V is TRBV28; D unresolved. Germline V gene lookup returns CDR1 MDHEN and CDR2 SYDVKM. CDR3 length: 13 amino acids. Trimming cost V 5 bases and J 4 bases, with 12 bases left between them. In nucleotides, the CDR3 is TGTGCCAGCAGTAAAACACGGTGGTACGAGCAGTACTTC. Amino acids: CASSKTRWYEQYF. The full variable domain, completed using reference TRBV28 and TRBJ2-7, is DVKVTQSSRYLVKRTGEKVFLECVQDMDHENMFWYRQDPGLGLRLIYFSYDVKMKEKGDIPEGYSVSREKKERFSLILESASTNQTSMYLCASSKTRWYEQYFGPGTRLTVT.

The rearrangement joins TRBV19 to TRBJ1-5; D perhaps matches TRBD1 (5 bases). The V gene lost 2 bases and the J gene lost 2 bases, with 10 bases spanning the gap. Germline CDR1 reads LNHDA; CDR2 reads SQIVND (reference sequence). The CDR3 has 15 amino acids. This CDR3 is CASSIRGTGNQPQHF. The CDR3 nucleotides are TGTGCCAGTAGTATACGGGGGACTGGCAATCAGCCCCAGCATTTT.

This clone was seen once. The conserved closing phenylalanine or tryptophan is absent in this CDR3, likely reflecting a read error. The limits of the CDR3 on the DNA are not certain, so only TCRdb's listed CDR3 is given. The V call is TRBV7-6, the J call TRBJ2-4; the D call in the table, TRBD1, was not verified against the DNA. Germline CDR1 is SGHVS and CDR2 is FNYEAQ. The CDR3 has 8 amino acids, counting both end residues. CDR3 region: CAAGTGRS.

This clone was counted a single time. J is TRBJ2-3 and V is TRBV15; D call uncertain. The CDR3 extends over 13 amino acids. The V gene's germline CDR1 is LNHNV and CDR2 YYDKDF (reference sequence). V was shortened by 3 bases and J by 5 bases, with 9 bases between the two germline ends. The CDR3 coding sequence is TGTGCCACCAGCAGTTATAGTCTAGATACGCAGTATTTT. As protein: CATSSYSLDTQYF.

As concerns this clone: Within the sample, other DNA sequences also encode this same CDR3. The chain combines TRBV27 with TRBJ2-7, with 8 bases fitting TRBD1. V gave up 5 bases and J gave up 0 bases; unmatched junction bases: 3. The CDR3 length is 14 residues. Germline CDR1 is MNHEY and CDR2 is SMNVEV (reference sequence). CDR3 sequence reads: CASSTGTGSYEQYF. In DNA form, the CDR3 reads TGTGCCAGCAGTACCGGGACAGGCTCCTACGAGCAGTACTTC.

The V gene is TRBV7-3, the J gene TRBJ2-3, with D hard to call. Germline assignment: CDR1 SGHTA and CDR2 FQGTGA. The CDR3 is 13 residues long. The V and J ends lost 5 bases and 2 bases respectively, with 8 bases between them. Here the CDR3 DNA reads TGTGCCAGCAGCCCCCTCCACACAGATACGCAGTATTTT. It encodes CASSPLHTDTQYF.

The chain combines TRBV11-2 with TRBJ2-7; D is unclear. Germline values: CDR1 SGHAT, CDR2 FQNNGV. V was shortened by 6 bases and J by 0 bases, with 12 bases between the two germline ends. The CDR3 is 14 residues long. The CDR3 DNA sequence: TGTGCCAGCAGATACCGACGGAGCTCCTACGAGCAGTACTTC. Protein product: CASRYRRSSYEQYF.

This chain links TRBV15 with TRBJ2-5, with TRBD2 matching 9 bases. The J segment lost 1 base and the V segment lost 0 bases, leaving 9 bases of the junction unmatched. The CDR3 spans 18 residues. Germline-derived CDR1 and CDR2 are LNHNV and YYDKDF (reference sequence). CDR3: CATSRESLAGLAQETQYF. CDR3 in DNA: TGTGCCACCAGCAGAGAATCTCTAGCGGGACTAGCCCAAGAGACCCAGTACTTC.